A selection of T cell receptor beta chains follows, all from one sample in a study of shared clonotypes between healthy human individuals. Some clones are missing from TCRdb's copy, which holds only in-frame ones; the method was immunoSEQ multiplex PCR. The sample lists some 1.5 million clones, about 98% occurring once. Sequenced sample: naive CD4+ T cells sorted from blood. Source of these receptors: a man aged 30 to 39 in good health. Both conserved end residues are part of each CDR3. Fields, in order: V gene, J gene, clone size, CDR3 protein. Clone size is not always given. Where it is, it says once, few, many or a class for expanded clones.

v_call: TRBV7-9
j_call: TRBJ2-7
clone_size: -
cdr3_aa: CASSSSPGTSGSREQYF

v_call: TRBV6-1
j_call: TRBJ2-3
clone_size: -
cdr3_aa: CASSESSGDTQYF

v_call: TRBV10-3
j_call: TRBJ2-3
clone_size: -
cdr3_aa: CAISGSTDTQYF

v_call: TRBV9
j_call: TRBJ2-2
clone_size: -
cdr3_aa: CASSALAGGPGELFF

v_call: TRBV9
j_call: TRBJ2-3
clone_size: -
cdr3_aa: CASSVGVADTDTQYF

v_call: TRBV6-5
j_call: TRBJ2-7
clone_size: -
cdr3_aa: CASSYSPGASYEQYF

v_call: TRBV7-2
j_call: TRBJ2-7
clone_size: once
cdr3_aa: CASSLEAVEQYF

v_call: TRBV30
j_call: TRBJ2-7
clone_size: -
cdr3_aa: CAWSAGLSYEQYF

v_call: TRBV6-5
j_call: TRBJ2-5
clone_size: -
cdr3_aa: CASCYGLGKTQYF

v_call: TRBV27
j_call: TRBJ2-3
clone_size: once
cdr3_aa: CASSSERELVTDTQYF

v_call: TRBV4-1
j_call: TRBJ1-3
clone_size: -
cdr3_aa: CASSQLWTFSGNTIYF

v_call: TRBV1
j_call: TRBJ2-7
clone_size: -
cdr3_aa: CTSSYCPVAGVNEQYF

v_call: TRBV7-9
j_call: TRBJ1-4
clone_size: -
cdr3_aa: CASSRDRSNEKLFF

v_call: TRBV9
j_call: TRBJ2-4
clone_size: -
cdr3_aa: CASSGDSLGGGIQYF

v_call: TRBV6-5
j_call: TRBJ1-1
clone_size: -
cdr3_aa: CASSYSEGTEAFF

v_call: TRBV25-1
j_call: TRBJ1-2
clone_size: -
cdr3_aa: CASSEWVYGYTF

v_call: TRBV28
j_call: TRBJ2-7
clone_size: -
cdr3_aa: CASNERGRSYEQYF

v_call: TRBV5-1
j_call: TRBJ2-7
clone_size: -
cdr3_aa: CASSDRRYEQYF

v_call: TRBV7-6
j_call: TRBJ2-7
clone_size: -
cdr3_aa: CASSLVGEIYEQYF

v_call: TRBV5-6
j_call: -
clone_size: -
cdr3_aa: CASSPAQGGYEQYF

v_call: TRBV14
j_call: TRBJ2-6
clone_size: -
cdr3_aa: CASSQGRVRFSGANVLTF

v_call: TRBV7-8
j_call: TRBJ2-7
clone_size: -
cdr3_aa: CASSLVRQPGTYEQYF

v_call: TRBV27
j_call: TRBJ2-1
clone_size: -
cdr3_aa: CASSLRRAKYEQFF

v_call: TRBV30
j_call: TRBJ2-7
clone_size: -
cdr3_aa: CAWSDGTGSYEQYF

v_call: TRBV7-6
j_call: TRBJ2-2
clone_size: -
cdr3_aa: CASSVRGQNTGELFF

v_call: TRBV28
j_call: TRBJ1-5
clone_size: -
cdr3_aa: CASSPPQGNQPQHF

v_call: TRBV28
j_call: TRBJ2-5
clone_size: -
cdr3_aa: CASTTMKGGRETQYF

v_call: TRBV28
j_call: TRBJ2-5
clone_size: -
cdr3_aa: CASSPAGGSWTQYF

v_call: TRBV7-8
j_call: TRBJ2-5
clone_size: -
cdr3_aa: CASRSFPPRTSSGETQYF

v_call: TRBV4-2
j_call: TRBJ2-7
clone_size: -
cdr3_aa: CASSQGGREFYEQYF

v_call: TRBV9
j_call: TRBJ2-2
clone_size: -
cdr3_aa: CASSPRGSPNTGELFF

v_call: TRBV7-9
j_call: TRBJ2-2
clone_size: -
cdr3_aa: CASSRGLAGVLLNTGELFF

v_call: TRBV7-8
j_call: TRBJ1-5
clone_size: -
cdr3_aa: CASSSEGQPQHF

v_call: TRBV12-2
j_call: TRBJ2-7
clone_size: -
cdr3_aa: CASRLRRVNYEQYF

v_call: TRBV7-2
j_call: TRBJ2-7
clone_size: -
cdr3_aa: CASSQTGTKRYEQYF

v_call: TRBV4-3
j_call: TRBJ2-1
clone_size: -
cdr3_aa: CASSQGVGPEEQFF

v_call: TRBV7-6
j_call: TRBJ1-3
clone_size: -
cdr3_aa: CASSLGSRTTGNTIYF

v_call: TRBV7-2
j_call: TRBJ1-3
clone_size: -
cdr3_aa: CASSLKQSNSGNTIYF

v_call: TRBV11-2
j_call: TRBJ2-7
clone_size: -
cdr3_aa: CASSQLPTSSNEQYF

v_call: TRBV15
j_call: TRBJ2-3
clone_size: -
cdr3_aa: CATSKHRGQTDTQYF

v_call: TRBV4-3
j_call: TRBJ2-2
clone_size: -
cdr3_aa: CASSQEARRQGAFLRTGELFF

v_call: TRBV6-5
j_call: TRBJ2-1
clone_size: -
cdr3_aa: CASSRAPGEQFF

v_call: TRBV2
j_call: TRBJ2-6
clone_size: -
cdr3_aa: CASSEAGGFSGANVLTF